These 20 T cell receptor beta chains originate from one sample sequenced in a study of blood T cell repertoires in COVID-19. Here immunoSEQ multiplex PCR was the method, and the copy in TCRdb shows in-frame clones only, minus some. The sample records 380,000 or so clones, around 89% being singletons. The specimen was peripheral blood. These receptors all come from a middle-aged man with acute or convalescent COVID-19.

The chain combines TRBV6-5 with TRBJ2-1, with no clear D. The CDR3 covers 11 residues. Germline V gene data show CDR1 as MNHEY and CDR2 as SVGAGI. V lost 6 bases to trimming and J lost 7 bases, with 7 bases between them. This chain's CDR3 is CASRLLNEQFF. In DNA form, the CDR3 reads TGTGCCAGCAGACTTCTTAATGAGCAGTTCTTC.

In nucleotides, the CDR3 is TGTGCCAGCAGTTTACGGGGGAGCTACGAGCAGTACTTC. Its protein is CASSLRGSYEQYF. The chain recombines TRBV6-2 or TRBV6-3 with TRBJ2-7; tentative D call: TRBD2 (6 bases). V was cut by 4 bases and J by 3 bases, with 10 bases left in between. The CDR3 consists of 13 residues. CDR1 is MNHEY and CDR2 is SVGEGT in the germline V gene.

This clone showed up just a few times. The CDR3 bases are TGCGCCAGCAGCGCCCAGTTACAGGGCACTGAAGCTTTCTTT. As protein: CASSAQLQGTEAFF. The rearrangement links TRBV5-1 to TRBJ1-1, with D tentatively TRBD1 (6 bases). Trimming cost V 4 bases and J 4 bases, with 14 bases left between them. The length of the CDR3 is 14 residues. Looked up from germline, CDR1 is SGHRS and CDR2 is YFSETQ. The full variable domain, completed using reference TRBV5-1 and TRBJ1-1, is KAGVTQTPRYLIKTRGQQVTLSCSPISGHRSVSWYQQTPGQGLQFLFEYFSETQRNKGNFPGRFSGRQFSNSRSEMNVSTLELGDSALYLCASSAQLQGTEAFFGQGTRLTVV.

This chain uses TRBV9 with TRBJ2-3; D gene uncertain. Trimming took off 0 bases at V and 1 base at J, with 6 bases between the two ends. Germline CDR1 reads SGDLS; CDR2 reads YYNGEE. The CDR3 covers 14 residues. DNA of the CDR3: TGTGCCAGCAGCGTAGCCCCCGGCACAGATACGCAGTATTTT. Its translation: CASSVAPGTDTQYF.

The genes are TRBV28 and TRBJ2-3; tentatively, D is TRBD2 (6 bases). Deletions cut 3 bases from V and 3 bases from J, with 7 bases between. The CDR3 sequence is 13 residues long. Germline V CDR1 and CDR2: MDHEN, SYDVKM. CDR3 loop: CASSLGGTDTQYF. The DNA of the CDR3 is TGTGCCAGCAGTTTGGGGGGTACAGATACGCAGTATTTT.

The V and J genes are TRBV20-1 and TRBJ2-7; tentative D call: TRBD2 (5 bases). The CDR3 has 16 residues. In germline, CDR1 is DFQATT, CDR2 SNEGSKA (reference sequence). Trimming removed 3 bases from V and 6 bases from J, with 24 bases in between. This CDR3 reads CSASLDQRAFPPEQYF. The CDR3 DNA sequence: TGCAGTGCTAGTCTTGACCAGAGGGCTTTCCCACCCGAGCAGTACTTC.

DNA of the CDR3: TGTGCCAGCAGCAGAGGGGGAGCCTATGGCTACACCTTC. Residues: CASSRGGAYGYTF. The chain couples TRBV6-6 to TRBJ1-2, with D perhaps matching TRBD1 (6 bases). The CDR3 has 13 residues. The germline CDR1 and CDR2 sequences are MNHNY and SVGAGI (reference sequence). Trimming removed 6 bases from V and 4 bases from J, with 12 bases in between.

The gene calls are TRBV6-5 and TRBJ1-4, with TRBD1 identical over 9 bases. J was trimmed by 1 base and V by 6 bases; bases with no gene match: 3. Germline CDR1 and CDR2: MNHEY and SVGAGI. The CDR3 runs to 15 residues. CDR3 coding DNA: TGTGCCAGCAGCTGGACAGGGGAAACTAATGAAAAACTGTTTTTT. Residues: CASSWTGETNEKLFF.

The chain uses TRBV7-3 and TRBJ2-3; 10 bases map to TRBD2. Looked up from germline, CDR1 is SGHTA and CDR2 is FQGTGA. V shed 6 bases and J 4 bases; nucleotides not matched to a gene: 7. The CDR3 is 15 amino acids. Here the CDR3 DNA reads TGTGCCAGCAGTCAACTAGCGGGGCGAGCAGATACGCAGTATTTT. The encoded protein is CASSQLAGRADTQYF.

CDR3 sequence reads: CASSLGGLAGYNEQFF. In nucleotides, the CDR3 is TGTGCCAGCAGCTTGGGGGGACTAGCGGGATACAATGAGCAGTTCTTC. The rearrangement links TRBV5-6 to TRBJ2-1, with 13 positions matching TRBD2. Germline V gene data show CDR1 as SGHDT and CDR2 as YYEEEE. The CDR3 is made up of 16 amino acids. The V gene end was trimmed by 0 bases and the J gene end by 4 bases; junction bases not matched to a gene: 1.

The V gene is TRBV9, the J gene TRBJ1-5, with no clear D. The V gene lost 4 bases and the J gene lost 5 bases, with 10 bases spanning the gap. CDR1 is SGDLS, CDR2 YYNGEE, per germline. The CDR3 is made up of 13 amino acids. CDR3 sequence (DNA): TGTGCCAGCAGCCGGGGTTGGGATCAGCCCCAGCATTTT. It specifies CASSRGWDQPQHF.

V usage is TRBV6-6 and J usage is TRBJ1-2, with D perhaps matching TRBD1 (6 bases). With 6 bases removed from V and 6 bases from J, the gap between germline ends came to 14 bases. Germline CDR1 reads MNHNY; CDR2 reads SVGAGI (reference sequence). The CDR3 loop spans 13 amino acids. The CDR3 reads CASRSTGFHGYTF. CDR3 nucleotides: TGTGCCAGCAGATCTACAGGGTTTCATGGCTACACCTTC.

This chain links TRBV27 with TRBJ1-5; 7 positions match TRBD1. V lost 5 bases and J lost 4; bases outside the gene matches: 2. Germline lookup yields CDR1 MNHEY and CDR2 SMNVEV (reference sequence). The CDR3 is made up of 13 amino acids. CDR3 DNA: TGTGCCAGCAGTAACAGGGGTAATCAGCCCCAGCATTTT. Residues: CASSNRGNQPQHF.

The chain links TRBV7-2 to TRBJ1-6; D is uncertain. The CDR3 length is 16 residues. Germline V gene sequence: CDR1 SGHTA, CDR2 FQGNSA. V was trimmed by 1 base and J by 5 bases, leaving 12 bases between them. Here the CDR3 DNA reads TGTGCCAGCAGCTTAGTCCCAGCGACCCATAATTCACCCCTCCACTTT. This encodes CASSLVPATHNSPLHF.

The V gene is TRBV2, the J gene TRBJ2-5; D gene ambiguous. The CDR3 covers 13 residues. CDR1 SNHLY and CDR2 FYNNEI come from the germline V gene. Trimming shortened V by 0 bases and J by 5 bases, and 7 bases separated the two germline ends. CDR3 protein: CASSEAQLETQYF. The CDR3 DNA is TGTGCCAGCAGTGAAGCGCAGTTGGAGACCCAGTACTTC.

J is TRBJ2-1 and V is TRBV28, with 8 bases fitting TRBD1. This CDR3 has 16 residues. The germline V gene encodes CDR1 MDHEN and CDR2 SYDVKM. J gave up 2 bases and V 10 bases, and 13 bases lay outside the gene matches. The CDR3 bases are TGTGCCACCAACTCCCCAGGGGGCGGCCCCTACAATGAGCAGTTCTTC. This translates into CATNSPGGGPYNEQFF.

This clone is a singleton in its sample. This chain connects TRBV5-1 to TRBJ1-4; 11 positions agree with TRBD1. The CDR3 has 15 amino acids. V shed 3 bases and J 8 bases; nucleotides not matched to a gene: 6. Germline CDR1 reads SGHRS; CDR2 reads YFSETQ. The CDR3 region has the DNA TGCGCCAGCAGCTCGGGACAGGGGGGCGGAGAAAAACTGTTTTTT. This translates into CASSSGQGGGEKLFF.

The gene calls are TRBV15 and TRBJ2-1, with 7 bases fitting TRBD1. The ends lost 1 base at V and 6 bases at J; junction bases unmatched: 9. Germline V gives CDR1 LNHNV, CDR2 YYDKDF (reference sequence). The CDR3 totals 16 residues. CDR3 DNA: TGTGCCACCAGCAGAGGACGACAGGGAGTGGGCAATGAGCAGTTCTTC. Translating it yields CATSRGRQGVGNEQFF.

The CDR3 nucleotides read TGTGCCAGCACCATCTCACCCTCCGGGAATTCACCCCTCCACTTT. It translates to CASTISPSGNSPLHF. The V and J genes are TRBV5-6 and TRBJ1-6; D gene unclear. CDR1 and CDR2 from the germline V gene are SGHDT and YYEEEE. Trimming cost V 6 bases and J 7 bases, with 17 bases left between them. The CDR3 is made up of 15 amino acids.

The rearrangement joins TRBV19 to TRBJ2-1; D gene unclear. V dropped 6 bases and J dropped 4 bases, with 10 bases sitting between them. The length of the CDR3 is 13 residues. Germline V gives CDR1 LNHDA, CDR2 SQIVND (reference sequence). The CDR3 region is CASRRNGYNEQFF. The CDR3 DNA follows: TGTGCCAGTAGACGGAACGGGTACAATGAGCAGTTCTTC.